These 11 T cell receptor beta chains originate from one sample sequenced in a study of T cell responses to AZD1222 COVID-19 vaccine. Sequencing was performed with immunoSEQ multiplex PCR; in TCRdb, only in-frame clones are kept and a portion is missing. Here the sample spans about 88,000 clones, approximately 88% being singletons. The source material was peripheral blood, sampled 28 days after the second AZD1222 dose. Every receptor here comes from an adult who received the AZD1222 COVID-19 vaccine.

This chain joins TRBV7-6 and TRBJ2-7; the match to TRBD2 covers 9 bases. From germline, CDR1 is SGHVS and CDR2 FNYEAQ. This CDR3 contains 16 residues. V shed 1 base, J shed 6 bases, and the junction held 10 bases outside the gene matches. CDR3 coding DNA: TGTGCCAGCAGCTTAGGAACGCGCGGGGGGGCGGGCGAGCAGTACTTC. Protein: CASSLGTRGGAGEQYF.

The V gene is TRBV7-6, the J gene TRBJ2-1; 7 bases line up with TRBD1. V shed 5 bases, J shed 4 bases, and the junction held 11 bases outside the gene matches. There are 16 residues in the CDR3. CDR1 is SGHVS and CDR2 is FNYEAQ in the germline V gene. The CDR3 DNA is TGTGCCAGCAGCCAACGACAGGGTTTAGGATACAATGAGCAGTTCTTC. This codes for CASSQRQGLGYNEQFF.

The CDR3 DNA is TGCGCCAGCAGCTTCTCCGGGACCTCAACCGGGGAGCTGTTTTTT. The encoded protein is CASSFSGTSTGELFF. The rearrangement joins TRBV5-1 to TRBJ2-2; D might be TRBD1 or TRBD2, each matching 5 bases. Germline V lookup: CDR1 SGHRS, CDR2 YFSETQ. V lost 2 bases to trimming and J lost 5 bases, with 13 bases between them. CDR3 length: 15 residues.

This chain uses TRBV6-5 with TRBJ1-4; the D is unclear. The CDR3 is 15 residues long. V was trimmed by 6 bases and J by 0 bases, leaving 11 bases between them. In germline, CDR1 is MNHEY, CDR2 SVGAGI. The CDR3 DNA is TGTGCCAGCAGGGGCGGACCCACAACTAATGAAAAACTGTTTTTT. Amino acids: CASRGGPTTNEKLFF.

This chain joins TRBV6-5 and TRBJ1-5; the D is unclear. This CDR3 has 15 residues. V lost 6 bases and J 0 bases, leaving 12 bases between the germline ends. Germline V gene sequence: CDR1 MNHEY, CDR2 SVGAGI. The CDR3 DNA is TGTGCCAGCAGCCTTATCTTTAATAGCAATCAGCCCCAGCATTTT. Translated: CASSLIFNSNQPQHF.

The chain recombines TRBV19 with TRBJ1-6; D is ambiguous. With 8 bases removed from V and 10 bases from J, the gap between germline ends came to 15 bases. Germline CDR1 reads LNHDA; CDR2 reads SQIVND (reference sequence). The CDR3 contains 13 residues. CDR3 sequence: CASGLDFVSPLHF. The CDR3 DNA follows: TGTGCCAGTGGCCTTGATTTTGTCTCACCCCTCCACTTT.

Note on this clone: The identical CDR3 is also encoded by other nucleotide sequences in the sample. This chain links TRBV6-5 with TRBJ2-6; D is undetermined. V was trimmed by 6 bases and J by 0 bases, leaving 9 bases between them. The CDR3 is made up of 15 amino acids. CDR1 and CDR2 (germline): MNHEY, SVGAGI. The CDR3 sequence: CASRPGGSGANVLTF. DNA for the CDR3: TGTGCCAGCAGGCCAGGTGGCTCTGGGGCCAACGTCCTGACTTTC.

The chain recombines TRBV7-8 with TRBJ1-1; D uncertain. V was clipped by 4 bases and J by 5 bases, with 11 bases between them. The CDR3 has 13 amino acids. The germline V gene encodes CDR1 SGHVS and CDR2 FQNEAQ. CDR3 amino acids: CASSSTGRTEAFF. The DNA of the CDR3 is TGTGCCAGCAGCTCTACGGGGAGGACTGAAGCTTTCTTT.

CDR3 in DNA: TGCGCCAGCAGCGTATCCCTAAATTTGGGCAATGAGCAGTTCTTC. Translated: CASSVSLNLGNEQFF. The chain has TRBV5-1 and TRBJ2-1; D not resolved. The CDR3 runs 15 residues. The germline gives CDR1 SGHRS, CDR2 YFSETQ. Trimming cost V 4 bases and J 6 bases, with 17 bases left between them.

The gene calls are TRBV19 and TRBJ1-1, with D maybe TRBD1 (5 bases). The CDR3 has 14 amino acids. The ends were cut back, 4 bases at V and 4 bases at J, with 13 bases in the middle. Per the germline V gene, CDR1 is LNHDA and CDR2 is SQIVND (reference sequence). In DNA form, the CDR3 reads TGTGCCAGTAGTAAACAGGATGGGGGCACTGAAGCTTTCTTT. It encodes CASSKQDGGTEAFF.

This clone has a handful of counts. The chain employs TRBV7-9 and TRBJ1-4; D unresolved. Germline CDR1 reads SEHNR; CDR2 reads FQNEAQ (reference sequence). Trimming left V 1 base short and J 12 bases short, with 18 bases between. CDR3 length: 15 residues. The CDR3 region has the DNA TGTGCCAGCAGCTTAGAGGCGGGCCCTCTAGGAGAACTGTTTTTT. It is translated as CASSLEAGPLGELFF.